This passage covers 30 T cell receptor beta chains from one sample sequenced in a study of blood T cell repertoires in COVID-19. The data were produced by immunoSEQ multiplex PCR, yet TCRdb's version contains in-frame clones alone and is incomplete. The sample carries more than 200,000 clones, approximately 80% recorded once. Material: PBMCs or T cells enriched from blood (not recorded which). These TCRs come from a man aged 60 to 69 who had recovered from COVID-19.

CDR3 residues: CASSPRLGSDEQYF. Written as DNA, the CDR3 is TGTGCCAGCAGCCCTCGACTCGGCTCGGACGAGCAGTACTTC. This chain uses TRBV3-1 (or the pseudogene TRBV3-2) with TRBJ2-7, with D uncertain. The CDR3 sequence is 14 residues long. Trimming stripped 4 bases from V and 5 bases from J, with 15 bases between. CDR1 and CDR2 (germline): LGHDT, YNNKEL (reference sequence).

The J gene is TRBJ1-2, the V gene TRBV4-3; TRBD1 might be the D (5 bases). Trimming left V 0 bases short and J 4 bases short, with 9 bases between. Germline CDR1 is LGHNA and CDR2 is YSLEER. The CDR3 is 14 residues long. Written as DNA, the CDR3 is TGCGCCAGCAGCCAAGATGGGGGGGGCTATGGCTACACCTTC. This translates into CASSQDGGGYGYTF.

The J gene is TRBJ1-1, the V gene TRBV9; D might be TRBD1 (5 bases). The V end lost 0 bases, the J end lost 0 bases, and 12 bases lay between the germline ends. This CDR3 region has 16 residues. Germline V gives CDR1 SGDLS, CDR2 YYNGEE. The CDR3, as DNA: TGTGCCAGCAGCGTAGGGGCAGGGTTCATGAACACTGAAGCTTTCTTT. Amino acids: CASSVGAGFMNTEAFF. Together with reference TRBV9 and TRBJ1-1, the CDR3 gives the full variable domain: DSGVTQTPKHLITATGQRVTLRCSPRSGDLSVYWYQQSLDQGLQFLIQYYNGEERAKGNILERFSAQQFPDLHSELNLSSLELGDSALYFCASSVGAGFMNTEAFFGQGTRLTVV.

This rearrangement joins TRBV19 to TRBJ1-5; a weak D match, TRBD1 (6 bases). The germline gives CDR1 LNHDA, CDR2 SQIVND (reference sequence). The germline V and J ends were trimmed by 3 bases and 1 base, with 10 bases remaining between them. The CDR3 runs 15 residues. The CDR3 bases are TGTGCCAGTAGTATTAGGACAGCAAGCAATCAGCCCCAGCATTTT. This translates into CASSIRTASNQPQHF. Full variable domain (missing parts from reference TRBV19 and TRBJ1-5): DGGITQSPKYLFRKEGQNVTLSCEQNLNHDAMYWYRQDPGQGLRLIYYSQIVNDFQKGDIAEGYSVSREKKESFPLTVTSAQKNPTAFYLCASSIRTASNQPQHFGDGTRLSIL.

The chain has TRBV3-1 (or the pseudogene TRBV3-2) and TRBJ1-1; 7 bases fit TRBD1. V shed 3 bases and J 6 bases; nucleotides not matched to a gene: 7. CDR1 is LGHDT and CDR2 is YNNKEL in the germline V gene (reference sequence). This CDR3 has 14 amino acids. The CDR3: CASSQGQRGSEAFF. CDR3 coding DNA: TGTGCCAGCAGCCAGGGACAGCGAGGGTCTGAAGCTTTCTTT.

The J gene is TRBJ2-7, the V gene TRBV2, with D possibly TRBD2 on 5 matching bases. This CDR3 region has 14 residues. Trimming removed 2 bases at V and 2 bases at J, with 10 bases between. The germline V gene has CDR1 SNHLY and CDR2 FYNNEI. CDR3: CASSERTETYEQYF. The CDR3 bases are TGTGCCAGCAGTGAACGGACTGAGACCTACGAGCAGTACTTC. Using reference TRBV2 and TRBJ2-7 for the parts outside the CDR3, the full variable domain is EPEVTQTPSHQVTQMGQEVILRCVPISNHLYFYWYRQILGQKVEFLVSFYNNEISEKSEIFDDQFSVERPDGSNFTLKIRSTKLEDSAMYFCASSERTETYEQYFGPGTRLTVT.

This sequence joins TRBV6-5 and TRBJ1-6, with TRBD1 identical over 7 bases. In germline, CDR1 is MNHEY, CDR2 SVGAGI. With 5 bases clipped from V and 13 bases from J, the junction kept 11 bases outside the gene matches. CDR3 length: 14 amino acids. CDR3 DNA: TGTGCCAGCAGTCAGGGCCGGGACAGCCGGCCCCTCCACTTT. Protein sequence: CASSQGRDSRPLHF.

This chain uses TRBV15 with TRBJ1-2; D unresolved. CDR3 length: 15 amino acids. Trimming cost V 1 base and J 4 bases, with 13 bases left between them. CDR1 is LNHNV and CDR2 is YYDKDF in the germline V gene (reference sequence). CDR3 protein: CATSRAQEGSYGYTF. The CDR3 DNA follows: TGTGCCACCAGCAGAGCCCAGGAGGGTTCCTATGGCTACACCTTC.

This clone was counted once. V is TRBV21-1 and J is TRBJ1-1; the D segment call TRBD1 is taken from the table without a DNA check. TRBV21-1 is assigned pseudogene status. This CDR3 has 14 amino acids. The CDR3 region is CASSKVPGDTEAFF. The CDR3 DNA follows: TGTGCCAGCAGCAAAGTGCCAGGGGACACTGAAGCTTTCTTT.

The chain employs TRBV10-3 and TRBJ1-6, with 10 bases that match TRBD1. There are 14 residues in the CDR3. CDR1 ENHRY and CDR2 SYGVKD come from the germline V gene. Trimming took 6 bases from V and 8 from J; bases not matched to a gene: 4. The CDR3 loop is CAISAGTGDSPLHF. DNA for the CDR3: TGTGCCATCAGCGCCGGGACAGGGGATTCACCCCTCCACTTT.

The chain links TRBV6-5 to TRBJ1-6; no clear D. V was trimmed by 0 bases and J by 7 bases, leaving 13 bases between them. This CDR3 has 16 amino acids. Germline V gives CDR1 MNHEY, CDR2 SVGAGI. The CDR3 DNA reads TGTGCCAGCAGTTACTCTCTCGCCAGGTTCAATTCACCCCTCCACTTT. It specifies CASSYSLARFNSPLHF.

The chain links TRBV5-1 to TRBJ2-5; TRBD1 aligns across 7 bases. The CDR3 runs 15 residues. Trimming removed 4 bases from V and 4 bases from J; junction bases left unmatched: 10. Germline CDR1 reads SGHRS; CDR2 reads YFSETQ. DNA of the CDR3: TGCGCCAGCAGCCTGACAGGGTCACGGGGAGAGACCCAGTACTTC. This gives the protein CASSLTGSRGETQYF.

This clone was detected only a few times. The J gene is TRBJ2-2, the V gene TRBV5-1, with D possibly being TRBD1 (6 bases). Germline CDR1 is SGHRS and CDR2 is YFSETQ. The CDR3 extends over 15 amino acids. V was trimmed by 5 bases and J by 2 bases, leaving 13 bases between them. The CDR3 spells CASRRRTENTGELFF. The CDR3, as DNA: TGCGCCAGCAGACGTCGGACAGAAAACACCGGGGAGCTGTTTTTT. Full variable domain (remainder filled in from reference TRBV5-1 and TRBJ2-2): KAGVTQTPRYLIKTRGQQVTLSCSPISGHRSVSWYQQTPGQGLQFLFEYFSETQRNKGNFPGRFSGRQFSNSRSEMNVSTLELGDSALYLCASRRRTENTGELFFGEGSRLTVL.

The sample holds a few counts of this clone. The J gene is TRBJ1-5, the V gene TRBV7-6; 9 bases match TRBD1. The CDR3 covers 20 residues. Germline V lookup: CDR1 SGHVS, CDR2 FNYEAQ. The ends lost 0 bases at V and 5 bases at J; junction bases unmatched: 17. The DNA for the CDR3 is TGTGCCAGCAGCTTAGCGAAATCTGCGGGACAGGGCAAGCTACATCAGCCCCAGCATTTT. Amino acids: CASSLAKSAGQGKLHQPQHF.

In this sample, this clone turned up once. V is TRBV18 and J is TRBJ2-7; a weak D match, TRBD1 (5 bases). The CDR3 covers 16 residues. V was shortened by 1 base and J by 0 bases, with 13 bases between the two germline ends. Germline V CDR1 and CDR2: KGHSH, LQKENI. CDR3: CASSPLKTVLSYEQYF. CDR3 nucleotide sequence: TGTGCCAGCTCACCACTTAAGACAGTCCTCTCCTACGAGCAGTACTTC.

The chain combines TRBV2 with TRBJ2-5, with D unclear. Trimming cost V 5 bases and J 2 bases, with 12 bases left between them. The CDR3 is 14 residues long. CDR1 and CDR2 (germline): SNHLY, FYNNEI. The CDR3 region is CASSTDIPQETQYF. CDR3 DNA sequence: TGTGCCAGCAGTACAGACATACCGCAAGAGACCCAGTACTTC.

The chain couples TRBV20-1 to TRBJ2-7, with a weak D call TRBD2 (6 bases). The V gene's germline CDR1 is DFQATT and CDR2 SNEGSKA (reference sequence). The CDR3 is made up of 11 amino acids. V gave up 0 bases and J gave up 7 bases, with 7 bases separating them. The CDR3 sequence: CSAREGLEQYF. CDR3 nucleotides: TGCAGTGCTAGAGAGGGACTGGAGCAGTACTTC.

The sample holds a few counts of this clone. The gene calls are TRBV25-1 and TRBJ1-6; possible D gene TRBD1, 6 bases. Trimming cost V 6 bases and J 7 bases, with 19 bases left between them. Germline V gene data show CDR1 as MGHDK and CDR2 as SYGVNS. CDR3 length: 16 residues. The CDR3 sequence is CASSPQGSVRNSPLHF. The CDR3 nucleotides are TGTGCCAGCAGCCCACAGGGAAGTGTACGGAATTCACCCCTCCACTTT.

This chain links TRBV24-1 with TRBJ1-2, with 10 bases that match TRBD1. The CDR3 runs to 14 residues. Germline-derived CDR1 and CDR2 are KGHDR and SFDVKD. V dropped 9 bases and J dropped 8; count of bases not matched to a gene: 11. The CDR3: CATGLGTGVGGYTF. DNA for the CDR3: TGTGCCACCGGCCTAGGGACAGGGGTTGGAGGCTACACCTTC.

Here the CDR3 reads CASSNGGWNTEAFF. DNA of the CDR3: TGTGCCAGCAGTAATGGAGGATGGAACACTGAAGCTTTCTTT. The chain joins TRBV27 to TRBJ1-1, with no clear D. V was trimmed by 5 bases and J by 1 base, leaving 11 bases between them. Germline V gives CDR1 MNHEY, CDR2 SMNVEV (reference sequence). This CDR3 has 14 amino acids.

This chain connects TRBV6-2 or TRBV6-3 to TRBJ2-7, with D possibly being TRBD1 (6 bases). CDR3 length equals 14 residues. Germline CDR1 MNHEY, CDR2 SVGEGT. Trimming pared 6 bases from V and 0 bases from J, leaving 12 bases between. The CDR3 DNA follows: TGTGCCAGCAGCCGTGGACAGTACTCCTACGAGCAGTACTTC. It codes for CASSRGQYSYEQYF.

The chain carries TRBV18 and TRBJ2-7; 10 positions agree with TRBD2. Germline CDR1 reads KGHSH; CDR2 reads LQKENI. CDR3 size: 17 residues. Trimming removed 2 bases from V and 2 bases from J; junction bases left unmatched: 9. The chain's CDR3 is CASSPGIAGGTTYEQYF. The CDR3 region has the DNA TGTGCCAGCTCACCAGGGATAGCGGGGGGCACTACCTACGAGCAGTACTTC.

V gene TRBV28 combines with J gene TRBJ1-6; 7 bases agree with TRBD1. With V trimmed by 1 base and J by 4 bases, 4 bases remained unmatched. In germline, CDR1 is MDHEN, CDR2 SYDVKM. This CDR3 comprises 16 residues. CDR3 nucleotide sequence: TGTGCCAGCAGTTTATTGATGGGACAGTATAATTCACCCCTCCACTTT. Its protein product is CASSLLMGQYNSPLHF.

The chain joins TRBV19 to TRBJ2-3; TRBD2 might be the D (6 bases). The CDR3 length is 17 residues. V shed 0 bases and J shed 3 bases, with 16 bases lying between them. In germline, CDR1 is LNHDA, CDR2 SQIVND (reference sequence). In DNA form, the CDR3 reads TGTGCCAGTAGTATAGATGGGGGTGCGGGACCGACAGATACGCAGTATTTT. It codes for CASSIDGGAGPTDTQYF.

The chain employs TRBV4-3 and TRBJ1-4, with D possibly matching TRBD1 (6 bases). Trimming left V 0 bases short and J 7 bases short, with 15 bases between. The CDR3 covers 16 residues. Germline V gene data show CDR1 as LGHNA and CDR2 as YSLEER. The CDR3 DNA reads as TGCGCCAGCAGCCAAGATAGGGCAGGGGAGGGTGAAAAACTGTTTTTT. It encodes CASSQDRAGEGEKLFF.

This clone appeared a single time. The rearrangement joins TRBV27 to TRBJ2-1, with 7 bases aligning to TRBD1. The germline CDR1 and CDR2 sequences are MNHEY and SMNVEV (reference sequence). This CDR3 is built from 13 residues. The J segment lost 4 bases and the V segment lost 3 bases, leaving 0 bases of the junction unmatched. Here the CDR3 reads CASSLTGYNEQFF. CDR3 nucleotide sequence: TGTGCCAGCAGTTTGACAGGGTACAATGAGCAGTTCTTC.

This chain uses TRBV7-2 with TRBJ1-6; 7 bases are a match to TRBD1. The V gene end was trimmed by 8 bases and the J gene end by 5 bases; junction bases not matched to a gene: 9. The CDR3 has 15 amino acids. CDR1 is SGHTA, CDR2 FQGNSA, per germline. CDR3 DNA: TGTGCCAGCGGAACAGGGGAACGAAATAATTCACCCCTCCACTTT. Translating gives CASGTGERNNSPLHF.

The J gene is TRBJ1-2, the V gene TRBV5-1; TRBD1 agrees at 10 bases. Per germline, CDR1 SGHRS and CDR2 YFSETQ. The CDR3 runs 15 residues. Trimming at V came to 4 bases and at J to 1 base, leaving 4 bases not matched to a gene. The CDR3: CASSPGQGGNYGYTF. The CDR3 bases are TGCGCCAGCAGCCCCGGACAGGGGGGTAACTATGGCTACACCTTC.

Comment on this clone: One junction end does not reproduce the germline sequence, and a read error may be involved. This sequence joins TRBV10-3 and TRBJ1-5; D gene uncertain. CDR1 and CDR2 from the germline V gene are ENHRY and SYGVKD. The CDR3 runs 12 residues. The CDR3 sequence is CAISDGNQPQHF. DNA of the CDR3: TGTGCCATCAGTGATGGCAACCAGCCCCAGCATTTT.

This clone was seen a handful of times. This rearrangement joins TRBV27 to TRBJ1-1; the match to TRBD1 covers 7 bases. Trimming took 4 bases from V and 1 from J; bases not matched to a gene: 6. CDR1 is MNHEY, CDR2 SMNVEV, per germline (reference sequence). This CDR3 region has 15 residues. CDR3 loop: CASSWAGTANTEAFF. The CDR3 DNA reads TGTGCCAGCAGTTGGGCCGGGACAGCGAACACTGAAGCTTTCTTT.